This paragraph covers one TCR beta chain sequence. Its antigen is unidentified. From germline, CDR1 is LGHDT and CDR2 YNNKEL (reference sequence). This CDR3 has 15 residues. After removal of 8 bases from V and 1 base from J, the junction contained 6 bases not matched to a gene. The authors ran a second PCR of about 7 to 12 cycles using a sample-barcoded 5' primer and a J-beta primer mix. MiXCR was run by TCRdb on the 5' RACE reads, yielding one entry per CDR3 protein. The sample comprises 550,000 to 700,000 distinct CDR3 sequences, approximately 25% of which are singletons, and approximately 17% rests with the top ten. The data belong to a study of blood T cells in healthy people across ages. Findings and caveats of the study: Changes in expanded clonotypes were possibly confounded, as the CMV status of donors was unknown.

The sequencing input was blood. The clonotype originates from a woman between 65 and 79 years old in good health. The chain carries TRBV3-1 and TRBJ2-3; 10 bases align to TRBD2. CDR3 in amino acids: CASEGTSEGTDTQYF. DNA of the CDR3: TGTGCCAGCGAAGGGACTAGCGAAGGCACAGATACGCAGTATTTT.